Shown below are 21 T cell receptor beta chains from a single sample sequenced in a study of spatial heterogeneity in lung cancer. Specified time point: sample taken at primary tumor resection. The authors sequenced whole RNA from tumor, nontumor lung or frozen PBMC without sorting. Each CDR3 protein is one row after TCRdb ran MiXCR on the 5' RACE reads. The table shows 50,000 to 65,000 distinct CDR3 sequences, with about 7% occurring only once. Sequenced material: PBMCs, taken at surgery. Every receptor here comes from a female donor with early-stage non-small cell lung cancer.

This clonotype was seen many times. J is TRBJ2-7 and V is TRBV29-1, with D perhaps matching TRBD1 (6 bases). The CDR3 is made up of 15 amino acids. The V end was cut by 0 bases, the J end by 3 bases, with 15 bases between. Germline-derived CDR1 and CDR2 are SQVTM and ANQGSEA. Here the CDR3 DNA reads TGCAGCGTTGAAGATCAATCGGACAGACTCTACGAGCAGTACTTC. The encoded protein is CSVEDQSDRLYEQYF.

The J gene is TRBJ2-2, the V gene TRBV7-2; the match to TRBD2 covers 7 bases. Germline V gene lookup returns CDR1 SGHTA and CDR2 FQGNSA. J gave up 2 bases and V 5 bases, and 8 bases lay outside the gene matches. CDR3 size: 16 residues. CDR3 region: CASSPTLAANTGELFF. The DNA of the CDR3 is TGTGCCAGCAGCCCAACCCTAGCGGCTAACACCGGGGAGCTGTTTTTT.

This clonotype was counted at least ten times. V usage is TRBV27 and J usage is TRBJ1-5; a possible D gene is TRBD1 (6 bases). Trimming removed 2 bases from V and 4 bases from J, with 9 bases in between. CDR1 and CDR2 (germline): MNHEY, SMNVEV (reference sequence). CDR3 size: 14 residues. CDR3 region: CASSLETGNQPQHF. The CDR3 nucleotides read TGTGCCAGCAGTTTAGAAACAGGGAATCAGCCCCAGCATTTT.

This clonotype was found many times. The chain combines TRBV12-3 or TRBV12-4 with TRBJ2-3; D gene uncertain. Trimming stripped 3 bases from V and 9 bases from J, with 7 bases between. This CDR3 is built from 11 residues. CDR3 sequence reads: CASSFGSTQYF. The CDR3 coding sequence is TGTGCCAGCAGTTTCGGCTCCACGCAGTATTTT.

This clonotype was seen ten or more times. The chain employs TRBV12-3 or TRBV12-4 and TRBJ2-3; no definite D call. CDR3 length: 14 amino acids. The germline V and J ends were trimmed by 3 bases and 2 bases, with 9 bases remaining between them. CDR3 bases: TGTGCCAGCAGTTTTATAGGGTTCACAGATACGCAGTATTTT. Its translation is CASSFIGFTDTQYF.

The chain is built from TRBV20-1 and TRBJ2-3; D possibly corresponds to TRBD1 (5 bases). The length of the CDR3 is 15 residues. Trimming removed 0 bases at V and 5 bases at J, with 15 bases between. Germline V gene sequence: CDR1 DFQATT, CDR2 SNEGSKA (reference sequence). The CDR3 sequence is CSAREFGQGQDTQYF. CDR3 DNA: TGCAGTGCTAGAGAGTTCGGGCAGGGTCAAGATACGCAGTATTTT.

This chain joins TRBV6-2 or TRBV6-3 and TRBJ2-5, with 10 bases that match TRBD2. CDR1 is MNHEY and CDR2 is SVGEGT in the germline V gene. V trimming: 7 bases; J trimming: 7 bases; junction bases outside the gene matches: 9. The CDR3 covers 14 residues. CDR3: CASTMLAGARTQYF. The CDR3 nucleotides are TGTGCCAGCACGATGCTAGCGGGGGCCAGGACCCAGTACTTC.

This clonotype was seen repeatedly, ten times or more. This CDR3 reads CASSMGQLNTEAFF. The CDR3 coding sequence is TGTGCCAGCAGCATGGGACAGTTGAACACTGAAGCTTTCTTT. The J gene is TRBJ1-1, the V gene TRBV7-2; TRBD1 agrees at 7 bases. The CDR3 contains 14 residues. The V segment lost 5 bases and the J segment 0 bases; nucleotides outside the gene matches: 3. CDR1 and CDR2 (germline): SGHTA, FQGNSA.

This clonotype came up many times. The chain employs TRBV14 and TRBJ1-2; TRBD1 is a possible D gene (6 bases). The CDR3 has 13 residues. Germline V gene sequence: CDR1 SGHDN, CDR2 FVKESK. V was cut by 1 base and J by 3 bases, with 6 bases left in between. The CDR3 loop reads CASSQGTDYGYTF. As DNA, the CDR3 is TGTGCCAGCAGCCAAGGGACAGACTATGGCTACACCTTC.

A few counts support this clonotype. The CDR3 region is CSAMAGGHGELFF. As DNA, the CDR3 is TGCAGTGCTATGGCAGGGGGCCACGGGGAGCTGTTTTTT. The V and J genes are TRBV20-1 and TRBJ2-2; 8 nucleotides line up with TRBD1. Trimming took 4 bases from V and 7 from J; bases not matched to a gene: 5. This CDR3 has 13 residues. Germline V gene lookup returns CDR1 DFQATT and CDR2 SNEGSKA (reference sequence).

At least ten counts were recorded for this clonotype. The gene calls are TRBV15 and TRBJ1-4; D possibly corresponds to TRBD1 (5 bases). The CDR3 sequence is 14 residues long. Germline V gene lookup returns CDR1 LNHNV and CDR2 YYDKDF (reference sequence). Trimming pared 3 bases from V and 6 bases from J, leaving 11 bases between. As DNA, the CDR3 is TGTGCCACCAGCAGGGTGGGGGGAGATGAAAAACTGTTTTTT. It codes for CATSRVGGDEKLFF.

This clonotype was seen ten or more times. CDR3 sequence reads: CASSDRGIHSGANVLTF. CDR3 DNA: TGTGCCAGCAGTGACAGGGGCATCCACTCTGGGGCCAACGTCCTGACTTTC. The chain employs TRBV2 and TRBJ2-6, with a tentative D call TRBD1 (6 bases). Germline V lookup: CDR1 SNHLY, CDR2 FYNNEI. The CDR3 length is 17 residues. V gave up 3 bases and J gave up 0 bases, with 12 bases separating them.

In its sample, this clonotype was seen many times. The rearrangement links TRBV29-1 to TRBJ1-6, with TRBD1 matching over 8 bases. V trimming: 6 bases; J trimming: 6 bases; junction bases outside the gene matches: 4. Germline CDR1 is SQVTM and CDR2 is ANQGSEA. This CDR3 has 13 residues. CDR3 loop: CSVMDRANSPLHF. The CDR3 bases are TGCAGCGTGATGGACAGGGCTAATTCACCCCTCCACTTT.

The rearrangement joins TRBV18 to TRBJ1-5; D gene uncertain. From germline, CDR1 is KGHSH and CDR2 LQKENI. CDR3 length: 14 amino acids. Between the trimmed V and J ends, which lost 1 base and 0 bases, there was a span of 4 bases. The CDR3 DNA follows: TGTGCCAGCTCACCACAGGGTAGCAATCAGCCCCAGCATTTT. Its protein product is CASSPQGSNQPQHF.

The V gene is TRBV7-2, the J gene TRBJ2-4; 8 bases line up with TRBD2. V lost 5 bases, J lost 0 bases, and 12 bases stayed unmatched. The CDR3 covers 18 residues. Per the germline V gene, CDR1 is SGHTA and CDR2 is FQGNSA. The CDR3 nucleotides read TGTGCCAGCAGCCCGGGAGGGCAGAGAACCTTAGCCAAAAACATTCAGTACTTC. Translating it yields CASSPGGQRTLAKNIQYF. Together with reference TRBV7-2 and TRBJ2-4, the CDR3 gives the full variable domain: GAGVSQSPSNKVTEKGKDVELRCDPISGHTALYWYRQSLGQGLEFLIYFQGNSAPDKSGLPSDRFSAERTGGSVSTLTIQRTQQEDSAVYLCASSPGGQRTLAKNIQYFGAGTRLSVL.

V gene TRBV20-1 combines with J gene TRBJ2-3, with 14 bases identical to TRBD2. The CDR3 contains 15 residues. V gave up 4 bases and J gave up 3 bases; unmatched junction bases: 3. CDR1 and CDR2 from the germline V gene are DFQATT and SNEGSKA (reference sequence). The chain's CDR3 is CSATTSGGATDTQYF. The CDR3 coding sequence is TGCAGTGCTACGACTAGCGGGGGGGCGACAGATACGCAGTATTTT.

To note about this clonotype: This may stem from a read error, because a much larger clone lies one nucleotide away. V is TRBV5-6 and J is TRBJ2-3; perhaps TRBD1 as D (6 bases). This CDR3 contains 14 residues. The germline gives CDR1 SGHDT, CDR2 YYEEEE. The CDR3 nucleotides are TGTGTCAGCAGCCCAGGGGACCTCACAGATACGCAGTATTTT. As protein: CVSSPGDLTDTQYF.

This clonotype appeared many times. The CDR3 here is CASSFTGMHEQYF. The CDR3 DNA reads TGCGCCAGCAGCTTCACAGGGATGCACGAGCAGTACTTC. The J gene is TRBJ2-7, the V gene TRBV5-1; possibly TRBD1 for D (6 bases). The CDR3 runs to 13 residues. Germline V gene sequence: CDR1 SGHRS, CDR2 YFSETQ. V was shortened by 2 bases and J by 5 bases, with 11 bases between the two germline ends.

This clonotype occurred a few times. The genes are TRBV5-5 and TRBJ1-2; D perhaps matches TRBD1 (6 bases). Per germline, CDR1 SGHKS and CDR2 YYEKEE (reference sequence). CDR3 length: 14 amino acids. Trimming stripped 3 bases from V and 4 bases from J, with 13 bases between. CDR3 bases: TGTGCCAGCAGCTGGGACACCCATTCCTATGGCTACACCTTC. Its translation: CASSWDTHSYGYTF.

This clonotype was counted many times. The V and J genes are TRBV29-1 and TRBJ1-1, with a tentative D call TRBD1 (6 bases). V shed 6 bases and J shed 4 bases, with 21 bases lying between them. Per germline, CDR1 SQVTM and CDR2 ANQGSEA. The CDR3 is 15 residues long. CDR3 sequence (DNA): TGCAGCGTCTTACTCAGCCTACAGGGCGCCACTGAAGCTTTCTTT. It translates to CSVLLSLQGATEAFF.

This clonotype was detected many times. The rearrangement joins TRBV7-8 to TRBJ2-1; no clear D gene. Trimming removed 2 bases at V and 5 bases at J, with 13 bases between. Germline CDR1 and CDR2: SGHVS and FQNEAQ. CDR3 length: 15 residues. CDR3 in DNA: TGTGCCAGCAGCTTACGCCGTCTTGGCAACAATGAGCAGTTCTTC. Encoded protein: CASSLRRLGNNEQFF.